This is a list of T cell receptor beta chains from one sample in a study of T cells in Graves' hyperthyroidism and ophthalmopathy. TCRdb itself ran the multiplex PCR reads through MiXCR, one entry per CDR3 protein. Of 250,000 to 300,000 distinct CDR3 sequences listed, more than 12% were seen once; the top ten hold less than 15%. Sequences were obtained from blood. The receptors were gathered from a woman aged 40 to 49 with Graves' hyperthyroidism that later progressed to Graves' ophthalmopathy. Both conserved end residues are part of each CDR3. Fields, in order: clone size, J gene, D gene, V gene, CDR3 DNA, CDR3 protein. D genes are given only for firm matches. The listing skips clone size in some rows; elsewhere it reads once, few, many or a size class.

abundance: many; j_gene: TRBJ2-3; d_gene: .; v_gene: TRBV9; CDR3nt: TGTGCCAGCAGCGCTTTGCAAAGAGATACGCAGTATTTT; CDR3aa: CASSALQRDTQYF
abundance: .; j_gene: TRBJ2-3; d_gene: .; v_gene: TRBV4-1; CDR3nt: TGCGCCAGCAGCCAAGTATGGCGGGATAGAACAGATACGCAGTATTTT; CDR3aa: CASSQVWRDRTDTQYF
abundance: many; j_gene: TRBJ2-7; d_gene: .; v_gene: TRBV6-1; CDR3nt: TGTGCCAGCAGTTCTAAGGGGACTTTCGGGGAGCAGTACTTC; CDR3aa: CASSSKGTFGEQYF
abundance: many; j_gene: TRBJ2-1; d_gene: TRBD2; v_gene: TRBV6-1; CDR3nt: TGTGCCAGCAGACGGACTAGCGGGATAGCTGAGCAGTTCTTC; CDR3aa: CASRRTSGIAEQFF
abundance: .; j_gene: TRBJ1-1; d_gene: .; v_gene: TRBV5-1; CDR3nt: TGCGCCAGCAGCTTGGGAGGACCCGTGGAAGGGTATTGGACTGAAGCTTTCTTT; CDR3aa: CASSLGGPVEGYWTEAFF
abundance: many; j_gene: TRBJ1-1; d_gene: .; v_gene: TRBV18; CDR3nt: TGTGCCAGCTCACCAGGGGGCGCGGATGAAGCTTTCTTT; CDR3aa: CASSPGGADEAFF
abundance: many; j_gene: TRBJ1-5; d_gene: .; v_gene: TRBV9; CDR3nt: TGTGCCAGCAGCGTCGATCAGGGACGGCAGCCCCAGCATTTT; CDR3aa: CASSVDQGRQPQHF
abundance: many; j_gene: TRBJ2-2; d_gene: .; v_gene: TRBV7-9; CDR3nt: TGTGCCAGCAGCTTAGGGCGGATAACCGGGGAGCTGTTTTTT; CDR3aa: CASSLGRITGELFF
abundance: many; j_gene: TRBJ2-7; d_gene: .; v_gene: TRBV27; CDR3nt: TGTGCCAGCAGTTTACGCGAAGGAGTCGAGCAGTACTTC; CDR3aa: CASSLREGVEQYF
abundance: many; j_gene: TRBJ2-7; d_gene: TRBD2; v_gene: TRBV28; CDR3nt: TGTGCCAGCAGTTTATGGAGGGCAGCGGGGAAGGGCTACGAGCAGTACTTC; CDR3aa: CASSLWRAAGKGYEQYF
abundance: .; j_gene: TRBJ1-4; d_gene: .; v_gene: TRBV7-6; CDR3nt: TGTGCCAGCAGCTCACAGCAAAATAATGAAAAACTGTTTTTT; CDR3aa: CASSSQQNNEKLFF
abundance: many; j_gene: TRBJ2-7; d_gene: .; v_gene: TRBV27; CDR3nt: TGTGCCAGCAGTCCAGGCGTCGAGAAAATCGGCCTTTATTTATCCTACGAGCAGTACTTC; CDR3aa: CASSPGVEKIGLYLSYEQYF
abundance: many; j_gene: TRBJ2-7; d_gene: .; v_gene: TRBV27; CDR3nt: TGTGCCAGCAGGAAAGCCTACGAGCAGTACTTC; CDR3aa: CASRKAYEQYF
abundance: few; j_gene: TRBJ2-1; d_gene: .; v_gene: TRBV4-1; CDR3nt: TGCGCCAGCAGCATTTTCAGGGGGGGACAGCGCTACAATGAGCAGTTCTTC; CDR3aa: CASSIFRGGQRYNEQFF
abundance: .; j_gene: TRBJ2-3; d_gene: .; v_gene: TRBV20-1; CDR3nt: TGCAGTGCTAGAGTTACTGGAACAGATACGCAGTATTTT; CDR3aa: CSARVTGTDTQYF
abundance: few; j_gene: TRBJ2-1; d_gene: TRBD1; v_gene: TRBV20-1; CDR3nt: TGCAGTGCTCCCCGGACAGGGGGTCGGAATGAGCAGTTCTTC; CDR3aa: CSAPRTGGRNEQFF
abundance: many; j_gene: TRBJ2-3; d_gene: .; v_gene: TRBV19; CDR3nt: TGTGCCAGTAGCGAAGCTCGGACAGCACTTCTTACAGATACGCAGTATTTT; CDR3aa: CASSEARTALLTDTQYF
abundance: many; j_gene: TRBJ2-3; d_gene: TRBD1; v_gene: TRBV3-1; CDR3nt: TGTGCCAGCAGCCAAAACCTAGGACAGGGTTCCATCCCATTCCGTACATACACAGATACGCAGTATTTT; CDR3aa: CASSQNLGQGSIPFRTYTDTQYF
abundance: many; j_gene: TRBJ2-2; d_gene: TRBD2; v_gene: TRBV5-1; CDR3nt: TGCGCCAGCACACGGACTAGCGGGGCCGGGGAGCTGTTTTTT; CDR3aa: CASTRTSGAGELFF
abundance: many; j_gene: TRBJ2-5; d_gene: .; v_gene: TRBV2; CDR3nt: TGTGCCAGCAGTGAAGCGCCCAGGTACCAAGAGACCCAGTACTTC; CDR3aa: CASSEAPRYQETQYF
abundance: many; j_gene: TRBJ2-2; d_gene: .; v_gene: TRBV5-1; CDR3nt: TGCGCCAGCAGCTTGGCGGTGAACACCGGGGAGCTGTTTTTT; CDR3aa: CASSLAVNTGELFF
abundance: .; j_gene: TRBJ2-3; d_gene: TRBD2; v_gene: TRBV27; CDR3nt: TGTGCCAGCAAAGCATCCGGGACTAGCGTGGGCACAGATACGCAGTATTTT; CDR3aa: CASKASGTSVGTDTQYF
abundance: many; j_gene: TRBJ1-6; d_gene: TRBD1; v_gene: TRBV6-1; CDR3nt: TGTGCCAGCAGACGAGACAGGGCGCGATCACCCCTCCACTTT; CDR3aa: CASRRDRARSPLHF
abundance: few; j_gene: TRBJ2-1; d_gene: TRBD2; v_gene: TRBV14; CDR3nt: TGTGCCAGCAGCCAAGCGCCTAGCGGGAGGAACGAGCAGTTCTTC; CDR3aa: CASSQAPSGRNEQFF
abundance: few; j_gene: TRBJ2-3; d_gene: .; v_gene: TRBV20-1; CDR3nt: TGCAGTGCTTCTTACGCCGAGCGGGTCCTTTACACAGATACGCAGTATTTT; CDR3aa: CSASYAERVLYTDTQYF
abundance: many; j_gene: TRBJ2-2; d_gene: .; v_gene: TRBV3-1; CDR3nt: TGTGCCAGCAGCACGGGACTCCGTCTGGCCGGGGAGCTGTTTTTT; CDR3aa: CASSTGLRLAGELFF
abundance: many; j_gene: TRBJ2-4; d_gene: .; v_gene: TRBV5-8; CDR3nt: TGTGCCAGCAGCTACCAGGAAAACATTCAGTACTTC; CDR3aa: CASSYQENIQYF
abundance: many; j_gene: TRBJ1-4; d_gene: TRBD1; v_gene: TRBV7-2; CDR3nt: TGTGCCAGCAGCTTCCGACAGGGTGAAAAACTGTTTTTT; CDR3aa: CASSFRQGEKLFF
abundance: many; j_gene: TRBJ2-7; d_gene: .; v_gene: TRBV20-1; CDR3nt: TGCAGTGCTAGGTATCAGGGGTACTACGAGCAGTACTTC; CDR3aa: CSARYQGYYEQYF
abundance: .; j_gene: TRBJ2-7; d_gene: TRBD2; v_gene: TRBV4-1; CDR3nt: TGCGCCAGCAGCCAAGAAGGGATACTAGCGGGAGACTACAATGAGCAGTACTTC; CDR3aa: CASSQEGILAGDYNEQYF
abundance: .; j_gene: TRBJ1-2; d_gene: .; v_gene: TRBV28; CDR3nt: TGTGCCAGCAGTTTTACGGGCAAAGGATTATGGGGCTACACCTTC; CDR3aa: CASSFTGKGLWGYTF
abundance: few; j_gene: TRBJ1-1; d_gene: TRBD1; v_gene: TRBV6-1; CDR3nt: TGTGCCAGCAGAAAAAGGGGGCCAGACACTGAAGCTTTCTTT; CDR3aa: CASRKRGPDTEAFF
abundance: few; j_gene: TRBJ1-1; d_gene: TRBD1; v_gene: TRBV29-1; CDR3nt: TGCAGCGTTGCCAGGGGGCCTGAAGCTTTCTTT; CDR3aa: CSVARGPEAFF
abundance: many; j_gene: TRBJ2-7; d_gene: .; v_gene: TRBV28; CDR3nt: TGTGCCAGCAGTCGGGACTCCCTAAACGAGCAGTACTTC; CDR3aa: CASSRDSLNEQYF
abundance: many; j_gene: TRBJ1-3; d_gene: .; v_gene: TRBV12-5; CDR3nt: TGTGCTAGTGGTTCCCGGAGAGGGGGGAGCTCTGGAAACACCATATATTTT; CDR3aa: CASGSRRGGSSGNTIYF
abundance: .; j_gene: TRBJ2-7; d_gene: TRBD1; v_gene: TRBV6-1; CDR3nt: TGTGCCATCCAGGGGGTGACCTACGAGCAGTACTTC; CDR3aa: CAIQGVTYEQYF
abundance: few; j_gene: TRBJ1-3; d_gene: .; v_gene: TRBV10-3; CDR3nt: TGTGCCATCGGTGGTACGGACTCTGGAAACACCATATATTTT; CDR3aa: CAIGGTDSGNTIYF
abundance: many; j_gene: TRBJ2-1; d_gene: TRBD1; v_gene: TRBV3-1; CDR3nt: TGTGCCAGCAGCCCTACCCACGGACAGGCCGATGAGCAGTTCTTC; CDR3aa: CASSPTHGQADEQFF
abundance: .; j_gene: TRBJ2-7; d_gene: .; v_gene: TRBV9; CDR3nt: TGTGCCAGCAGCATCCAAGGGTCGGCTAACGAGCAGTACTTC; CDR3aa: CASSIQGSANEQYF
abundance: .; j_gene: TRBJ2-1; d_gene: TRBD2; v_gene: TRBV18; CDR3nt: TGTGCCAGCTCACGCAATACACTAGCGGGAGGGCCAAGCTCCTACAATGAGCAGTTCTTC; CDR3aa: CASSRNTLAGGPSSYNEQFF
abundance: many; j_gene: TRBJ2-3; d_gene: .; v_gene: TRBV7-9; CDR3nt: TGTGCCAGCAGCTTATGGTCTGATTTCACAGATACGCAGTATTTT; CDR3aa: CASSLWSDFTDTQYF
abundance: many; j_gene: TRBJ2-5; d_gene: .; v_gene: TRBV28; CDR3nt: TGTGCCAGCATCTCATGGTCGAGTCAAGAGACCCAGTACTTC; CDR3aa: CASISWSSQETQYF
abundance: many; j_gene: TRBJ2-2; d_gene: TRBD2; v_gene: TRBV20-1; CDR3nt: TGCAGTGCTAGAACTAGCGGGAGGAGTACCGGGGAGCTGTTTTTT; CDR3aa: CSARTSGRSTGELFF
abundance: many; j_gene: TRBJ1-1; d_gene: .; v_gene: TRBV18; CDR3nt: TGTGCCAGCTCAGGGGGGCGAGGGAGCACTGAAGCTTTCTTT; CDR3aa: CASSGGRGSTEAFF
abundance: .; j_gene: TRBJ1-2; d_gene: .; v_gene: TRBV29-1; CDR3nt: TGCAGCACGGTTGGGGGGAGTATTAATGGCTACACCTTC; CDR3aa: CSTVGGSINGYTF